The 2 T cell receptor beta chains reported below all come from one sample, sequenced in a study of CXCR3-negative and CXCR3-positive naive CD8 T cells. UMI labels and 5' RACE were used to prepare the TRB cDNA libraries. Reprocessing the 5' RACE reads, TCRdb reports a single entry for every CDR3 protein and omits DNA. This sample's clone table lists around 47,000 distinct CDR3 sequences. What was sequenced was memory CD8+ T cells from blood. The source is a human donor in good health. Some clones in this sample may be carry-over from other donors' samples.

The chain carries TRBV4-1 and TRBJ2-1; TCRdb's D call, TRBD1, is unchecked because there is no DNA. The germline CDR1 and CDR2 sequences are MGHRA and YSYEKL. The CDR3 has 14 amino acids. The CDR3 loop reads CASSPGPRGDEQFF.

The CDR3 region is CASSTLVSGEQFF. The V gene is TRBV19, the J gene TRBJ2-1. Germline lookup yields CDR1 LNHDA and CDR2 SQIVND (reference sequence). CDR3 length equals 13 residues.